A selection of T cell receptor beta chains follows, all from one sample in a study of shared clonotypes between healthy human individuals. The table came from immunoSEQ multiplex PCR; TCRdb's copy has only in-frame clones and leaves some out. The data show 1.5 million to 2.5 million clones, about 95% seen once. Sequencing was carried out using naive CD8+ T cells sorted from blood. All receptors come from a man younger than 30 in good health. Each CDR3 is given with its conserved first and last residue. Each record gives: V gene, D gene, J gene, clone size, CDR3 DNA, CDR3 protein. A D gene is named only where the DNA matches it firmly. Clone size is stated in some rows and not others, as once, few, many or a class when expanded.

v_gene: TRBV6-1
d_gene: -
j_gene: TRBJ1-1
abundance: -
CDR3nt: TGTGCCAGCAGTGAAGGGACAGTTAACACTGAAGCTTTCTTT
CDR3aa: CASSEGTVNTEAFF

v_gene: TRBV28
d_gene: -
j_gene: TRBJ2-3
abundance: -
CDR3nt: TGTGCCAGCAGTTTCGGGAGCACAGATACGCAGTATTTT
CDR3aa: CASSFGSTDTQYF

v_gene: TRBV4-1
d_gene: -
j_gene: TRBJ2-1
abundance: -
CDR3nt: TGCGCCAGCAGCCAAGTAATGGGGGCCAGGAGATACAATGAGCAGTTCTTC
CDR3aa: CASSQVMGARRYNEQFF

v_gene: TRBV7-9
d_gene: TRBD2
j_gene: TRBJ2-1
abundance: -
CDR3nt: TGTGCCAGCAGCCCACCCCCTAGCGGGAGAGCAGGGTCCTACAATGAGCAGTTCTTC
CDR3aa: CASSPPPSGRAGSYNEQFF

v_gene: TRBV10-3
d_gene: -
j_gene: TRBJ1-4
abundance: -
CDR3nt: TGTGCTACTCTGGGATCCGGGTTGAATGAAAAACTGTTTTTT
CDR3aa: CATLGSGLNEKLFF

v_gene: TRBV30
d_gene: -
j_gene: TRBJ2-7
abundance: -
CDR3nt: TGTGCCTGGGACAGGACCTCCTACGAGCAGTACTTC
CDR3aa: CAWDRTSYEQYF

v_gene: TRBV7-9
d_gene: TRBD1
j_gene: TRBJ1-5
abundance: -
CDR3nt: TGTGCCAGCAGCACAGGGGCCCCAATTCAGCCCCAGCATTTT
CDR3aa: CASSTGAPIQPQHF

v_gene: TRBV7-9
d_gene: -
j_gene: TRBJ2-3
abundance: -
CDR3nt: TGTGCCAGCCGGGTGGGGGGCACAGATACGCAGTATTTT
CDR3aa: CASRVGGTDTQYF

v_gene: TRBV7-8
d_gene: -
j_gene: TRBJ1-5
abundance: -
CDR3nt: TGTGCCAGCAGCTTAGGGTATAGCAATCAGCCCCAGCATTTT
CDR3aa: CASSLGYSNQPQHF

v_gene: TRBV9
d_gene: TRBD1
j_gene: TRBJ1-1
abundance: -
CDR3nt: TGTGCCAGCAGCGTGTCTCGGACAGGACAGAACACTGAAGCTTTCTTT
CDR3aa: CASSVSRTGQNTEAFF

v_gene: TRBV2
d_gene: TRBD2
j_gene: TRBJ2-1
abundance: -
CDR3nt: TGTGCCAGCAGTGAAGCGGGGGGGTATAGCCCTCACAATGAGCAGTTCTTC
CDR3aa: CASSEAGGYSPHNEQFF

v_gene: TRBV5-6
d_gene: TRBD1
j_gene: TRBJ1-1
abundance: -
CDR3nt: TGTGCCAGCAGCTTACAGGGGAGATGGCCCACTGAAGCTTTCTTT
CDR3aa: CASSLQGRWPTEAFF

v_gene: TRBV11-2
d_gene: -
j_gene: TRBJ2-2
abundance: -
CDR3nt: TGTGCCAGCAGCTTTCGGGAGAACACCGGGGAGCTGTTTTTT
CDR3aa: CASSFRENTGELFF

v_gene: TRBV29-1
d_gene: TRBD1
j_gene: TRBJ2-3
abundance: -
CDR3nt: TGCAGCGTTGAAGTTCCCGACAGGGGGTATGGCACAGATACGCAGTATTTT
CDR3aa: CSVEVPDRGYGTDTQYF

v_gene: TRBV27
d_gene: -
j_gene: TRBJ2-6
abundance: -
CDR3nt: TGTGCCAGCAGTTTATCGCCTTCTGGGGCCAACGTCCTGACTTTC
CDR3aa: CASSLSPSGANVLTF

v_gene: TRBV2
d_gene: -
j_gene: TRBJ2-3
abundance: -
CDR3nt: TGTGCCAGCGATGCGGGTTACACAGATACGCAGTATTTT
CDR3aa: CASDAGYTDTQYF

v_gene: TRBV11-2
d_gene: -
j_gene: TRBJ2-1
abundance: -
CDR3nt: TGTGCCAGCAGCTCCTATAGCCGATCCTACAATGAGCAGTTCTTC
CDR3aa: CASSSYSRSYNEQFF

v_gene: TRBV5-1
d_gene: TRBD2
j_gene: TRBJ2-5
abundance: -
CDR3nt: TGCGCCAGCCGGGGGGAGGAAGAGACCCAGTACTTC
CDR3aa: CASRGEEETQYF

v_gene: TRBV30
d_gene: -
j_gene: TRBJ1-2
abundance: -
CDR3nt: TGTGCCTGGAGTGTACTAGGCTCAGGAGCTAACTATGGCTACACCTTC
CDR3aa: CAWSVLGSGANYGYTF

v_gene: TRBV4-3
d_gene: TRBD2
j_gene: TRBJ2-5
abundance: -
CDR3nt: TGCGCCAGCAGCCAAGAGGGCGGGAGGGCCGAGGGGGAGACCCAGTACTTC
CDR3aa: CASSQEGGRAEGETQYF

v_gene: TRBV5-8
d_gene: -
j_gene: TRBJ2-7
abundance: -
CDR3nt: TGTGCCAGCAGCTTACCCCCCCCAGGCTACGAGCAGTACTTC
CDR3aa: CASSLPPPGYEQYF

v_gene: TRBV4-2
d_gene: TRBD2
j_gene: TRBJ2-1
abundance: once
CDR3nt: TGTGCCAGCAGCCTTAGCGGGGGGCCCAATGAGCAGTTCTTC
CDR3aa: CASSLSGGPNEQFF

v_gene: TRBV4-1
d_gene: -
j_gene: TRBJ2-1
abundance: -
CDR3nt: TGCGCCAGCAGCCCCCGGCCTAGCGACAATGAGCAGTTCTTC
CDR3aa: CASSPRPSDNEQFF

v_gene: TRBV6-1
d_gene: TRBD1
j_gene: TRBJ2-5
abundance: -
CDR3nt: TGTGCCAGCAGTGAAATGAGTCTCGGGACAGGGGAGGGGCTTCAAGAGACCCAGTACTTC
CDR3aa: CASSEMSLGTGEGLQETQYF

v_gene: TRBV30
d_gene: TRBD1
j_gene: TRBJ1-1
abundance: -
CDR3nt: TGTGCCTCAGAGAGGGGGCTGGCGAACACTGAAGCTTTCTTT
CDR3aa: CASERGLANTEAFF

v_gene: TRBV7-9
d_gene: -
j_gene: TRBJ2-1
abundance: once
CDR3nt: TGTGCCAGCAGCTTAGCGGCAGCCTACAATGAGCAGTTCTTC
CDR3aa: CASSLAAAYNEQFF

v_gene: TRBV6-1
d_gene: TRBD1
j_gene: TRBJ1-1
abundance: -
CDR3nt: TGTGCCAGCAGTGAAGCCCGACAGGGGGCCTCTGAAGCTTTCTTT
CDR3aa: CASSEARQGASEAFF

v_gene: TRBV6-6
d_gene: TRBD2
j_gene: TRBJ2-5
abundance: -
CDR3nt: TGTGCCAGCAGTCCCCGGACTAGCGGGATTGAGGCCCAGTACTTC
CDR3aa: CASSPRTSGIEAQYF

v_gene: TRBV4-3
d_gene: -
j_gene: TRBJ2-7
abundance: once
CDR3nt: TGCGCCAGCAGCCAAGATCTAGCGAACTACGAGCAGTACTTC
CDR3aa: CASSQDLANYEQYF

v_gene: TRBV9
d_gene: TRBD2
j_gene: TRBJ2-5
abundance: -
CDR3nt: TGTGCCAGCAGCGTAGCGTCTAGCGGGGGGCAAGAGACCCAGTACTTC
CDR3aa: CASSVASSGGQETQYF

v_gene: TRBV6-5
d_gene: -
j_gene: TRBJ1-4
abundance: -
CDR3nt: TGTGCCAGCAGTTACTATGGCGGCAATGAAAAACTGTTTTTT
CDR3aa: CASSYYGGNEKLFF

v_gene: TRBV30
d_gene: -
j_gene: TRBJ2-7
abundance: -
CDR3nt: TGTGCCTGGAGTGTCAACAAGGAGCAGTACTTC
CDR3aa: CAWSVNKEQYF

v_gene: TRBV11-3
d_gene: TRBD2
j_gene: TRBJ2-1
abundance: -
CDR3nt: TGTGCCAGCAGCCGTCCCGGGACTAGCGGGAGGGCCGTCGATGAGCAGTTCTTC
CDR3aa: CASSRPGTSGRAVDEQFF

v_gene: TRBV25-1
d_gene: -
j_gene: TRBJ1-6
abundance: -
CDR3nt: TGTGCCAGCAGTGTAACAGGGCCGAGCTCCTATAATTCACCCCTCCACTTT
CDR3aa: CASSVTGPSSYNSPLHF

v_gene: TRBV7-9
d_gene: TRBD2
j_gene: TRBJ2-3
abundance: -
CDR3nt: TGTGCCAGCAGCTTAGGGAGACTAGCGGCCGGGGATACGCAGTATTTT
CDR3aa: CASSLGRLAAGDTQYF

v_gene: TRBV15
d_gene: -
j_gene: TRBJ2-3
abundance: -
CDR3nt: TGTGCCACCAGCAGAGATAGGGGGACAGATACGCAGTATTTT
CDR3aa: CATSRDRGTDTQYF

v_gene: TRBV6-6
d_gene: TRBD1
j_gene: TRBJ1-1
abundance: -
CDR3nt: TGTGCCAGCAGTGCACTACAGGGGGCGAAGACTGAAGCTTTCTTT
CDR3aa: CASSALQGAKTEAFF

v_gene: TRBV7-9
d_gene: TRBD1
j_gene: TRBJ2-7
abundance: -
CDR3nt: TGTGCCAGCAGCCCTAGGGGTGGTGGACAGGCTTACGAGCAGTACTTC
CDR3aa: CASSPRGGGQAYEQYF

v_gene: TRBV5-1
d_gene: -
j_gene: TRBJ2-1
abundance: -
CDR3nt: TGCGCCAGCAGCTCGTTCGAGAGCTCCTACAATGAGCAGTTCTTC
CDR3aa: CASSSFESSYNEQFF

v_gene: TRBV5-1
d_gene: -
j_gene: TRBJ2-5
abundance: -
CDR3nt: TGCGCCAGCAGCCTGCGGGACACGGGGATCGAGACCCAGTACTTC
CDR3aa: CASSLRDTGIETQYF

v_gene: TRBV5-6
d_gene: -
j_gene: TRBJ1-1
abundance: -
CDR3nt: TGTGCCAGCAGCTTGGAGGGGCAGGGAGCGACTGAAGCTTTCTTT
CDR3aa: CASSLEGQGATEAFF

v_gene: TRBV5-1
d_gene: TRBD2
j_gene: TRBJ2-7
abundance: -
CDR3nt: TGCGCCAGCAGCGCGGGGGGTCCCGCCTACGAGCAGTACTTC
CDR3aa: CASSAGGPAYEQYF

v_gene: TRBV9
d_gene: TRBD2
j_gene: TRBJ2-7
abundance: -
CDR3nt: TGTGCCAGCAGCGCCACCGGGACTAGCGGGTACGAGCAGTACTTC
CDR3aa: CASSATGTSGYEQYF

v_gene: TRBV11-2
d_gene: TRBD1
j_gene: TRBJ2-7
abundance: -
CDR3nt: TGTGCCAGCAGCCAGGGACAGGGGGCAGGCGAGCAGTACTTC
CDR3aa: CASSQGQGAGEQYF

v_gene: TRBV4-1
d_gene: -
j_gene: TRBJ1-6
abundance: -
CDR3nt: TGCGCCAGCAGCCTCGGAACGGTGCTCTATAATTCACCCCTCCACTTT
CDR3aa: CASSLGTVLYNSPLHF

v_gene: TRBV5-4
d_gene: TRBD2
j_gene: TRBJ2-1
abundance: -
CDR3nt: TGTGCCAGCAGCTTGGGACTAGCGGGGGACGAGCAGTTCTTC
CDR3aa: CASSLGLAGDEQFF

v_gene: TRBV5-1
d_gene: TRBD1
j_gene: TRBJ1-2
abundance: -
CDR3nt: TGCGCCAGCAGCTTGGCGGGACAGCCAGGGGACTATGGCTACACCTTC
CDR3aa: CASSLAGQPGDYGYTF

v_gene: TRBV9
d_gene: TRBD1
j_gene: TRBJ2-1
abundance: -
CDR3nt: TGTGCCAGCAGCGTAGATACAGGGGTTACCTACAATGAGCAGTTCTTC
CDR3aa: CASSVDTGVTYNEQFF